One and the same sample provided the 32 T cell receptor beta chains below, sequenced in a study of blood T cell repertoires in COVID-19. Libraries were prepared by immunoSEQ multiplex PCR; TCRdb keeps only in-frame clonotypes and omits some of them. The sample gives 410,000 or so clones, about 91% of which show up once; approximately 1.5% is in the top ten. The specimen was peripheral blood. These receptors originate from a woman in her thirties or forties with COVID-19, enrolled during active disease.

V is TRBV28 and J is TRBJ1-4, with 7 bases lining up with TRBD1. This CDR3 contains 14 residues. Germline-derived CDR1 and CDR2 are MDHEN and SYDVKM. The V segment lost 5 bases and the J segment 14 bases; nucleotides outside the gene matches: 14. In DNA form, the CDR3 reads TGTGCCAGCAGTAAACAGGGGAGCCCAAAAAGGCTGTTTTTT. It specifies CASSKQGSPKRLFF.

The V gene is TRBV15, the J gene TRBJ1-1, with D possibly TRBD1 on 5 matching bases. Trimming took 1 base from V and 1 from J, leaving 10 bases between them. The CDR3 runs 15 residues. CDR1 LNHNV and CDR2 YYDKDF come from the germline V gene (reference sequence). Here the CDR3 reads CATSRALDRNTEAFF. The CDR3 region has the DNA TGTGCCACCAGCAGAGCTCTAGACAGGAACACTGAAGCTTTCTTT.

V is TRBV28 and J is TRBJ1-1; 8 nucleotides match TRBD1. CDR1 is MDHEN and CDR2 is SYDVKM in the germline V gene. V lost 6 bases and J lost 3; bases outside the gene matches: 6. The CDR3 is 14 residues long. CDR3 coding DNA: TGTGCCAGCAGCCCCGGACAGGGATACACTGAAGCTTTCTTT. Translation gives CASSPGQGYTEAFF.

The chain employs TRBV5-1 and TRBJ2-1; TRBD1 matches 8 bases. Unmatched junction bases numbered 2, after V lost 0 bases and J lost 0 bases. This CDR3 region has 16 residues. The germline V gene has CDR1 SGHRS and CDR2 YFSETQ. CDR3 protein: CASSLDTGGSYNEQFF. CDR3 bases: TGCGCCAGCAGCTTGGATACAGGGGGCTCCTACAATGAGCAGTTCTTC. Complete variable domain (other parts from reference TRBV5-1 and TRBJ2-1): KAGVTQTPRYLIKTRGQQVTLSCSPISGHRSVSWYQQTPGQGLQFLFEYFSETQRNKGNFPGRFSGRQFSNSRSEMNVSTLELGDSALYLCASSLDTGGSYNEQFFGPGTRLTVL.

The V and J genes are TRBV3-1 (or the pseudogene TRBV3-2) and TRBJ1-4; a possible D gene is TRBD1 (5 bases). Germline values: CDR1 LGHDT, CDR2 YNNKEL (reference sequence). Trimming pared 5 bases from V and 8 bases from J, leaving 15 bases between. This CDR3 comprises 14 residues. CDR3 coding DNA: TGTGCCAGCAGCGAACGGGGGGGGGAAGAAAAACTGTTTTTT. Its protein product is CASSERGGEEKLFF.

The chain combines TRBV15 with TRBJ2-1, with TRBD1 identical over 8 bases. This CDR3 has 17 amino acids. The V gene's germline CDR1 is LNHNV and CDR2 YYDKDF (reference sequence). V lost 5 bases, J lost 4 bases, and 13 bases stayed unmatched. The CDR3 reads CATSPKRTGMLYNEQFF. Written as DNA, the CDR3 is TGTGCCACCAGCCCTAAAAGGACAGGGATGTTGTACAATGAGCAGTTCTTC. Based on the CDR3 plus reference TRBV15 and TRBJ2-1, the full variable domain is DAMVIQNPRYQVTQFGKPVTLSCSQTLNHNVMYWYQQKSSQAPKLLFHYYDKDFNNEADTPDNFQSRRPNTSFCFLDIRSPGLGDTAMYLCATSPKRTGMLYNEQFFGPGTRLTVL.

CDR3 protein: CASRYLGRAGYTF. The CDR3 nucleotides read TGTGCCAGCAGATACCTAGGGAGGGCTGGCTACACCTTC. The chain recombines TRBV12-3 or TRBV12-4 with TRBJ1-2; D uncertain. This CDR3 has 13 residues. The V end lost 6 bases, the J end lost 7 bases, and 15 bases lay between the germline ends.

This chain joins TRBV19 and TRBJ1-2; tentatively, D is TRBD1 (5 bases). CDR1 and CDR2 from the germline V gene are LNHDA and SQIVND (reference sequence). With 2 bases removed from V and 7 bases from J, the gap between germline ends came to 14 bases. This CDR3 spans 14 amino acids. The CDR3 region is CASSIRAGMSGYTF. CDR3 bases: TGTGCCAGTAGTATACGGGCAGGGATGAGTGGCTACACCTTC.

This chain joins TRBV6-1 and TRBJ1-2; 9 nucleotides align to TRBD1. Germline V gene data show CDR1 as MNHNS and CDR2 as SASEGT. J gave up 4 bases and V 4 bases, and 19 bases lay outside the gene matches. CDR3 length: 19 amino acids. In DNA, the CDR3 is TGTGCCAGCAGTGCACGTTCCGGGACAGGGAGTTTGGAAGGCTATGGCTACACCTTC. Amino acids: CASSARSGTGSLEGYGYTF.

This clone came up once. The V gene is TRBV7-3, the J gene TRBJ1-3; 10 positions match TRBD1. The CDR3 covers 15 residues. V lost 5 bases and J lost 10; bases outside the gene matches: 11. Germline V gives CDR1 SGHTA, CDR2 FQGTGA. CDR3 in amino acids: CASSPTGGKFETIYF. The CDR3 bases are TGTGCCAGCAGCCCGACAGGGGGCAAATTTGAGACCATATATTTT.

The chain joins TRBV2 to TRBJ2-5; the match to TRBD2 covers 8 bases. The germline CDR1 and CDR2 sequences are SNHLY and FYNNEI. V shed 5 bases and J 0 bases; nucleotides not matched to a gene: 5. The CDR3 covers 15 residues. The CDR3 here is CASSSASGYQETQYF. The DNA for the CDR3 is TGTGCCAGCAGTTCGGCTAGCGGGTACCAAGAGACCCAGTACTTC. Looking up the rest from reference TRBV2 and TRBJ2-5 gives the full variable domain: EPEVTQTPSHQVTQMGQEVILRCVPISNHLYFYWYRQILGQKVEFLVSFYNNEISEKSEIFDDQFSVERPDGSNFTLKIRSTKLEDSAMYFCASSSASGYQETQYFGPGTRLLVL.

This clone appeared a few times. The chain links TRBV5-1 to TRBJ1-1; 7 positions agree with TRBD1. The length of the CDR3 is 20 residues. V dropped 4 bases and J dropped 4; count of bases not matched to a gene: 25. Per the germline V gene, CDR1 is SGHRS and CDR2 is YFSETQ. The CDR3 protein is CASSKVPGRTGPRSATEAFF. Here the CDR3 DNA reads TGCGCCAGCAGCAAGGTACCGGGACGGACAGGCCCCCGGTCTGCCACTGAAGCTTTCTTT.

This chain uses TRBV27 with TRBJ2-1, with 8 bases that match TRBD2. Trimming removed 6 bases from V and 0 bases from J; junction bases left unmatched: 4. CDR1 is MNHEY and CDR2 is SMNVEV in the germline V gene (reference sequence). The CDR3 consists of 15 residues. CDR3 amino acids: CASSRAGASYNEQFF. The DNA for the CDR3 is TGTGCCAGCAGCAGAGCGGGGGCCTCCTACAATGAGCAGTTCTTC.

V gene TRBV27 combines with J gene TRBJ2-7; D gene unclear. The CDR3 has 12 residues. The ends were cut back, 6 bases at V and 0 bases at J, with 6 bases in the middle. The germline gives CDR1 MNHEY, CDR2 SMNVEV (reference sequence). For the CDR3, the DNA is TGTGCCAGCAGCGACTCCTCCTACGAGCAGTACTTC. It is translated as CASSDSSYEQYF.

This sequence joins TRBV19 and TRBJ2-7, with TRBD2 matching over 11 bases. Germline CDR1 LNHDA, CDR2 SQIVND (reference sequence). V lost 5 bases to trimming and J lost 2 bases; unmatched junction nucleotides: 5. This CDR3 is built from 15 residues. The CDR3, as DNA: TGTGCCAGTAGTCGACTAGCGGGGAACCCCTACGAGCAGTACTTC. It is translated as CASSRLAGNPYEQYF. The full variable domain, its missing parts supplied by reference TRBV19 and TRBJ2-7, is DGGITQSPKYLFRKEGQNVTLSCEQNLNHDAMYWYRQDPGQGLRLIYYSQIVNDFQKGDIAEGYSVSREKKESFPLTVTSAQKNPTAFYLCASSRLAGNPYEQYFGPGTRLTVT.

V and J are TRBV5-6 and TRBJ2-1; 7 positions match TRBD2. J gave up 3 bases and V 1 base, and 10 bases lay outside the gene matches. CDR1 is SGHDT and CDR2 is YYEEEE in the germline V gene. The CDR3 covers 17 residues. The CDR3 sequence is CASSLSSAGTYYNEQFF. CDR3 in DNA: TGTGCCAGCAGCTTGAGTTCAGCGGGGACCTACTACAATGAGCAGTTCTTC.

CDR3 sequence: CASTPSQGTRGNQPQHF. CDR3 DNA: TGTGCCAGTACCCCTTCTCAGGGGACCCGGGGCAATCAGCCCCAGCATTTT. The rearrangement uses TRBV19 and TRBJ1-5; D is possibly TRBD1 (6 bases). The germline gives CDR1 LNHDA, CDR2 SQIVND (reference sequence). The ends were cut back, 7 bases at V and 2 bases at J, with 21 bases in the middle. The CDR3 spans 17 residues.

The rearrangement links TRBV7-9 to TRBJ1-1; D call uncertain. Germline loops: CDR1 SEHNR, CDR2 FQNEAQ (reference sequence). V lost 4 bases and J 5 bases, leaving 11 bases between the germline ends. The CDR3 loop spans 13 amino acids. CDR3 sequence reads: CASSSPMRTEAFF. CDR3 bases: TGTGCCAGCAGCTCCCCGATGCGGACTGAAGCTTTCTTT. The full variable domain, with the rest looked up from reference TRBV7-9 and TRBJ1-1, is DTGVSQNPRHKITKRGQNVTFRCDPISEHNRLYWYRQTLGQGPEFLTYFQNEAQLEKSRLLSDRFSAERPKGSFSTLEIQRTEQGDSAMYLCASSSPMRTEAFFGQGTRLTVV.

V usage is TRBV6-5 and J usage is TRBJ2-2; TRBD1 matches 8 bases. V trimming: 6 bases; J trimming: 0 bases; junction bases outside the gene matches: 3. CDR3 length: 15 residues. Germline CDR1 and CDR2: MNHEY and SVGAGI. For the CDR3, the DNA is TGTGCCAGCAGAGCAGGGGGCACGAACACCGGGGAGCTGTTTTTT. It encodes CASRAGGTNTGELFF.

In DNA form, the CDR3 reads TGTGCCAGCAGCCTACAGGGGGTCGGGGAGACCCAGTACTTC. Amino acid sequence: CASSLQGVGETQYF. The chain employs TRBV9 and TRBJ2-5; 8 nucleotides match TRBD1. The V gene's germline CDR1 is SGDLS and CDR2 YYNGEE. CDR3 length equals 14 residues. J was trimmed by 5 bases and V by 4 bases; bases with no gene match: 7. The variable domain in full, with the rest retrieved from reference TRBV9 and TRBJ2-5, is DSGVTQTPKHLITATGQRVTLRCSPRSGDLSVYWYQQSLDQGLQFLIQYYNGEERAKGNILERFSAQQFPDLHSELNLSSLELGDSALYFCASSLQGVGETQYFGPGTRLLVL.

The rearrangement joins TRBV28 to TRBJ2-1; 14 positions match TRBD2. J was trimmed by 6 bases and V by 5 bases; bases with no gene match: 3. Germline CDR1 is MDHEN and CDR2 is SYDVKM. The CDR3 covers 15 residues. The CDR3 nucleotides read TGTGCCAGCAGTCGGACTAGCGGGGGGATCAATGAGCAGTTCTTC. It translates to CASSRTSGGINEQFF.

This clone was detected only once. This chain joins TRBV2 and TRBJ1-1; D may be TRBD1 (5 bases). Germline assignment: CDR1 SNHLY and CDR2 FYNNEI. V shed 11 bases and J shed 0 bases, with 13 bases lying between them. The CDR3 sequence is 13 residues long. The CDR3 sequence: CACLTEMNTEAFF. CDR3 coding DNA: TGTGCCTGCCTGACAGAGATGAACACTGAAGCTTTCTTT.

The J gene is TRBJ2-3, the V gene TRBV11-3; unclear D gene. V dropped 0 bases and J dropped 2 bases, with 3 bases sitting between them. Germline V lookup: CDR1 SGHNT, CDR2 YENEEA. The CDR3 extends over 13 amino acids. The CDR3 DNA is TGTGCCAGCAGCTTAGACAACACAGATACGCAGTATTTT. Translation gives CASSLDNTDTQYF.

The J gene is TRBJ1-2, the V gene TRBV4-1; 10 bases align to TRBD1. The CDR3 has 14 residues. Trimming removed 11 bases from V and 8 bases from J; junction bases left unmatched: 14. In germline, CDR1 is MGHRA, CDR2 YSYEKL. The CDR3 nucleotides read TGCGCCTCGTCGAGGACAGGGGGGCTGTGGGGCTACACCTTC. Encoded protein: CASSRTGGLWGYTF.

The rearrangement uses TRBV7-3 and TRBJ2-7, with TRBD1 identical over 9 bases. Unmatched junction bases numbered 4, after V lost 0 bases and J lost 4 bases. The CDR3 spans 15 residues. Germline V gene lookup returns CDR1 SGHTA and CDR2 FQGTGA. CDR3 nucleotides: TGTGCCAGCAGCTTAACCCGAGACAGGGGGTACGAGCAGTACTTC. It specifies CASSLTRDRGYEQYF.

The chain links TRBV6-2 or TRBV6-3 to TRBJ1-2; tentatively, D is TRBD1 (5 bases). V was shortened by 4 bases and J by 7 bases, with 19 bases between the two germline ends. Germline CDR1 reads MNHEY; CDR2 reads SVGEGT. This CDR3 spans 15 amino acids. The CDR3 reads CASSSVVTGPIGYTF. The CDR3 coding sequence is TGTGCCAGCAGTTCAGTGGTTACAGGCCCCATTGGCTACACCTTC.

The gene calls are TRBV19 and TRBJ1-6; D not certain. Trimming left V 10 bases short and J 2 bases short, with 12 bases between. Germline values: CDR1 LNHDA, CDR2 SQIVND (reference sequence). There are 14 residues in the CDR3. The CDR3: CATQTGTYNSPLHF. The CDR3 DNA sequence: TGTGCCACCCAAACGGGAACCTATAATTCACCCCTCCACTTT.

V is TRBV27 and J is TRBJ1-2; weak D call: TRBD1 (5 bases). CDR3 length: 14 residues. Per germline, CDR1 MNHEY and CDR2 SMNVEV (reference sequence). V lost 6 bases and J 8 bases, leaving 19 bases between the germline ends. CDR3 in DNA: TGTGCCAGCAGCCCGGGGGGACTATCCGTGGGCTACACCTTC. Translation: CASSPGGLSVGYTF.

The gene calls are TRBV28 and TRBJ1-2, with 10 bases matching TRBD1. This CDR3 is 14 amino acids long. Germline CDR1 MDHEN, CDR2 SYDVKM. J was trimmed by 5 bases and V by 6 bases; bases with no gene match: 6. The CDR3 here is CASRGQGLKYGYTF. CDR3 nucleotide sequence: TGTGCCAGCAGGGGACAGGGGTTAAAGTATGGCTACACCTTC.

This chain uses TRBV19 with TRBJ1-5; D is unclear. The V and J ends lost 6 bases and 9 bases respectively, with 21 bases between them. CDR1 is LNHDA and CDR2 is SQIVND in the germline V gene (reference sequence). The CDR3 length is 15 residues. CDR3 nucleotide sequence: TGTGCCAGTAGCCCTAACCACAGCCAAGGTACGCCCCAGCATTTT. It translates to CASSPNHSQGTPQHF.

The chain is built from TRBV27 and TRBJ1-2; D gene unclear. The CDR3 sequence is 17 residues long. V was pared by 1 base and J by 4 bases, with 19 bases between. Germline CDR1 MNHEY, CDR2 SMNVEV (reference sequence). The CDR3: CASSLFPHDSRGYGYTF. CDR3 coding DNA: TGTGCCAGCAGTTTATTCCCGCACGATTCTCGGGGCTATGGCTACACCTTC.

The gene calls are TRBV10-3 and TRBJ1-1, with D perhaps TRBD1 (6 bases). Germline loops: CDR1 ENHRY, CDR2 SYGVKD. There are 14 residues in the CDR3. V was pared by 4 bases and J by 3 bases, with 12 bases between. The CDR3 loop is CAISVKGGDTEAFF. CDR3 bases: TGTGCCATCAGTGTCAAGGGGGGGGACACTGAAGCTTTCTTT.